This T cell receptor beta chain originates from a study of blood T cell repertoires in COVID-19. The wider study: There were acute and convalescent COVID-19 samples, and they came from the United States, Italy and Spain. From T cells, B-cell-depleted T cells, or PBMCs came the material, which was cDNA or gDNA.

Germline V gene data show CDR1 as LGHDT and CDR2 as YNNKEL (reference sequence). Unmatched junction bases numbered 2, after V lost 4 bases and J lost 8 bases. The CDR3 contains 13 residues. Per the original data handling: Amplification with reference gene primers provided the estimates of nucleated cell counts. Libraries were prepared by immunoSEQ multiplex PCR; TCRdb keeps only in-frame clonotypes and omits some of them. For V, J and clone size, that table is used; D and trimming come from the DNA. The data contain about 91,000 clones, about 75% of them singletons. The sequencing input was peripheral blood. The chain recombines TRBV3-1 (or the pseudogene TRBV3-2) with TRBJ1-4; 9 bases fit TRBD1. This clonotype was sampled from a woman older than 75 with acute or convalescent COVID-19. The CDR3 DNA reads TGTGCCAGCAGCCGGGGACAGGGAGAAAAACTGTTTTTT. Amino acids: CASSRGQGEKLFF.